The 21 T cell receptor beta chains below were found in one sample sequenced in a study of post-analysis software for immune sequencing data. The antigens of these receptors remain unknown. The library was made from cDNA and included unique molecular identifiers. TCRdb reprocessed the PCR reads via MiXCR and lists one record per CDR3 protein. The profile covers roughly 600,000 distinct CDR3 sequences, with roughly 45% appearing a single time and 1.7% taken by the ten largest. General observations from the study: When patients were compared with controls, a handful of TRBV segments were more frequent, TRBV5-6, TRBV5-1 and TRBV20-1 among them.

Sequencing used blood. All receptors derive from a girl aged 5 to 17 with multiple sclerosis.

V is TRBV5-1 and J is TRBJ2-1; D possibly uses TRBD1 or TRBD2 (5 bases each). Trimming stripped 4 bases from V and 0 bases from J, with 11 bases between. The CDR3 is made up of 15 amino acids. CDR1 and CDR2 (germline): SGHRS, YFSETQ. CDR3 amino acids: CASSRDGNSYNEQFF. The CDR3 DNA reads TGCGCCAGCAGCCGGGACGGAAACTCCTACAATGAGCAGTTCTTC.

This chain joins TRBV20-1 and TRBJ2-3; D perhaps matches TRBD2 (5 bases). V lost 0 bases and J lost 5, with 9 bases in between. This CDR3 has 13 residues. Germline V gene sequence: CDR1 DFQATT, CDR2 SNEGSKA (reference sequence). CDR3 in DNA: TGCAGTGCTAGAGATACGGGGAAAGATACGCAGTATTTT. Its translation is CSARDTGKDTQYF.

The chain links TRBV4-1 to TRBJ2-1; D may match TRBD1 or TRBD2 (5 bases each). Germline V gives CDR1 MGHRA, CDR2 YSYEKL. The CDR3 contains 13 residues. V dropped 1 base and J dropped 10 bases, with 11 bases sitting between them. Written as DNA, the CDR3 is TGCGCCAGCAGCCAAGGGGGGTCCACGGAGCAGTTCTTC. This codes for CASSQGGSTEQFF.

This clonotype turned up a few times. This chain uses TRBV12-3 or TRBV12-4 with TRBJ2-5, with D possibly called TRBD1 or TRBD2 (5 bases each). CDR3 length: 14 residues. V lost 6 bases to trimming and J lost 0 bases, with 11 bases between them. CDR3 residues: CASRGVGYQETQYF. The CDR3 region has the DNA TGTGCCAGCAGGGGGGTAGGGTACCAAGAGACCCAGTACTTC.

This clonotype was seen more than once but under ten times. CDR3 DNA: TGTGCCAGCAGTTTAGGGTCGGGCACTGAAGCTTTCTTT. Its protein product is CASSLGSGTEAFF. The V and J genes are TRBV27 and TRBJ1-1; D unclear. With 2 bases removed from V and 4 bases from J, the gap between germline ends came to 8 bases. CDR3 length: 13 residues. Germline V gives CDR1 MNHEY, CDR2 SMNVEV (reference sequence).

The genes are TRBV20-1 and TRBJ1-1; D remains ambiguous. The V gene's germline CDR1 is DFQATT and CDR2 SNEGSKA (reference sequence). Trimming removed 3 bases at V and 2 bases at J, with 7 bases between. There are 12 residues in the CDR3. The CDR3 DNA reads as TGCAGTGCTAGTATCGTTAACACTGAAGCTTTCTTT. Protein sequence: CSASIVNTEAFF.

In its sample, this clonotype was seen many times. The V gene is TRBV7-2, the J gene TRBJ2-5; D perhaps matches TRBD2 (5 bases). V gave up 5 bases and J gave up 5 bases, with 18 bases separating them. Germline assignment: CDR1 SGHTA and CDR2 FQGNSA. The CDR3 sequence is 15 residues long. The CDR3 sequence: CASSLTIRGSETQYF. CDR3 nucleotides: TGTGCCAGCAGCCTAACAATACGGGGAAGTGAGACCCAGTACTTC.

The J gene is TRBJ2-1, the V gene TRBV12-3 or TRBV12-4, with TRBD1 identical over 10 bases. CDR3 length equals 21 residues. The J segment lost 8 bases and the V segment lost 3 bases, leaving 25 bases of the junction unmatched. For the CDR3, the DNA is TGTGCCAGCAGTTTGCGCCGGGACAGGGGTTTTGCGGGACTCCTAAAGTATGAGCAGTTCTTC. Translation: CASSLRRDRGFAGLLKYEQFF.

This clonotype has only one observation. The chain links TRBV20-1 to TRBJ1-5; perhaps TRBD1 as D (5 bases). This CDR3 is 20 amino acids long. CDR1 and CDR2 from the germline V gene are DFQATT and SNEGSKA (reference sequence). Trimming shortened V by 1 base and J by 6 bases, and 31 bases separated the two germline ends. This CDR3 reads CSARAQNRAPGTLLFQPQHF. DNA of the CDR3: TGCAGTGCTAGAGCACAAAACCGAGCCCCCGGGACTCTGTTGTTTCAGCCCCAGCATTTT.

V gene TRBV20-1 combines with J gene TRBJ2-7; D is possibly TRBD2 (5 bases). The germline CDR1 and CDR2 sequences are DFQATT and SNEGSKA (reference sequence). The CDR3 is 12 amino acids. Trimming took off 3 bases at V and 2 bases at J, with 8 bases between the two ends. CDR3 protein: CSASRGTYEQYF. The CDR3 region has the DNA TGCAGTGCTAGTCGGGGAACCTACGAGCAGTACTTC.

V usage is TRBV20-1 and J usage is TRBJ1-1, with D tentatively TRBD1 (6 bases). The CDR3 sequence is 14 residues long. V lost 8 bases and J lost 0, with 16 bases in between. The germline V gene has CDR1 DFQATT and CDR2 SNEGSKA (reference sequence). The CDR3 spells CSSRRGSLNTEAFF. CDR3 DNA sequence: TGCAGTTCTCGAAGGGGGTCGTTGAACACTGAAGCTTTCTTT.

The V and J genes are TRBV5-1 and TRBJ2-3; 7 positions match TRBD1. The ends lost 6 bases at V and 0 bases at J; junction bases unmatched: 4. CDR1 and CDR2 from the germline V gene are SGHRS and YFSETQ. The CDR3 sequence is 14 residues long. CDR3 DNA: TGCGCCAGCACCCCGGACAGGAGCACAGATACGCAGTATTTT. This translates into CASTPDRSTDTQYF.

The V gene is TRBV12-3 or TRBV12-4, the J gene TRBJ2-3, with D unclear. This CDR3 is built from 12 residues. V gave up 6 bases and J gave up 3 bases, with 7 bases separating them. The CDR3 sequence is CASRDWTDTQYF. The CDR3 DNA reads TGTGCCAGCAGAGACTGGACAGATACGCAGTATTTT.

This clonotype was detected only a few times. The J gene is TRBJ1-2, the V gene TRBV3-1, with D possibly TRBD1 on 5 matching bases. CDR1 is LGHDT and CDR2 is YNNKEL in the germline V gene (reference sequence). V was shortened by 4 bases and J by 8 bases, with 17 bases between the two germline ends. The CDR3 is made up of 14 amino acids. CDR3 amino acids: CASSRRTGPNGYTF. Written as DNA, the CDR3 is TGTGCCAGCAGCCGCCGAACGGGACCGAACGGCTACACCTTC.

This clonotype has just a few counts. The V gene is TRBV7-2, the J gene TRBJ1-6; D is unresolved. Trimming removed 8 bases from V and 4 bases from J, with 9 bases in between. The CDR3 extends over 13 amino acids. Germline V gene lookup returns CDR1 SGHTA and CDR2 FQGNSA. CDR3 in amino acids: CASGNRYNSPLHF. In DNA form, the CDR3 reads TGTGCCAGCGGGAACAGATATAATTCACCCCTCCACTTT.

The CDR3 nucleotides are TGTGCCAGCAGTTTAGGTGCGGGAGATTTCTACGAGCAGTACTTC. Translating it yields CASSLGAGDFYEQYF. This chain connects TRBV12-3 or TRBV12-4 to TRBJ2-7, with 7 bases matching TRBD2. The CDR3 totals 15 residues. V gave up 1 base and J gave up 3 bases; unmatched junction bases: 6.

A few counts support this clonotype. This chain joins TRBV12-3 or TRBV12-4 and TRBJ2-7; 9 bases map to TRBD2. The CDR3 sequence is 16 residues long. V shed 4 bases and J 4 bases; nucleotides not matched to a gene: 11. This chain's CDR3 is CASSSGTSSYLYEQYF. In DNA, the CDR3 is TGTGCCAGCAGTTCGGGGACTAGCAGCTACTTATACGAGCAGTACTTC.

This clonotype occurred many times. One junction end disagrees with the germline gene, perhaps due to a read error. J is TRBJ2-7 and V is TRBV2; 7 positions agree with TRBD2. Per germline, CDR1 SNHLY and CDR2 FYNNEI. The CDR3 is 12 amino acids. The CDR3 sequence is CASSGTSYEQYF. The CDR3, as DNA: TGCGCGTCTAGCGGAACATCCTACGAGCAGTACTTC.

This chain links TRBV29-1 with TRBJ2-1; perhaps TRBD1 as D (6 bases). This CDR3 contains 15 residues. V was cut by 1 base and J by 3 bases, with 13 bases left in between. CDR1 SQVTM and CDR2 ANQGSEA come from the germline V gene. DNA for the CDR3: TGCAGCGTTGAAGGTTTCCCGGACAGCTACAATGAGCAGTTCTTC. This encodes CSVEGFPDSYNEQFF.

The V and J genes are TRBV7-7 and TRBJ2-1; 10 bases agree with TRBD2. Trimming took 2 bases from V and 0 from J; bases not matched to a gene: 1. This CDR3 region has 16 residues. The V gene's germline CDR1 is SSHAT and CDR2 FNYEAQ (reference sequence). The CDR3 nucleotides are TGTGCCAGCAGCTTACTAGCGGGGGCCTCCTACAATGAGCAGTTCTTC. This codes for CASSLLAGASYNEQFF. The whole variable domain, filled in from reference TRBV7-7 and TRBJ2-1, reads GAGVSQSPRYKVTKRGQDVTLRCDPISSHATLYWYQQALGQGPEFLTYFNYEAQPDKSGLPSDRFSAERPEGSISTLTIQRTEQRDSAMYRCASSLLAGASYNEQFFGPGTRLTVL.

A note on this clonotype: An end of the junction differs from the germline gene, which may be a read error. The chain couples TRBV20-1 to TRBJ2-1; 7 bases fit TRBD1. From germline, CDR1 is DFQATT and CDR2 SNEGSKA (reference sequence). The CDR3 loop spans 14 amino acids. The CDR3 is CSALPLGRGNERFF. The CDR3, as DNA: TGCAGTGCCCTGCCCTTGGGCAGGGGGAATGAGCGGTTCTTC.